This entry lists 15 T cell receptor beta chains sequenced from one sample in a study of OX40 agonist ivuxolimab in advanced cancers. TCRdb keeps only in-frame clones here, not all; method: immunoSEQ multiplex PCR. The sample includes 65,000 to 90,000 clones, roughly 84% of them seen just once. The sample in question was CD4+ or CD8+ T cells sorted from blood, obtained in a trial of the OX40 agonist ivuxolimab. Every receptor here comes from an adult with an advanced solid tumor such as melanoma, head and neck, liver or kidney cancer.

The chain employs TRBV2 and TRBJ2-5; D might be TRBD1 or TRBD2, each matching 5 bases. Germline-derived CDR1 and CDR2 are SNHLY and FYNNEI. The CDR3 loop spans 14 amino acids. V shed 7 bases and J shed 0 bases, with 12 bases lying between them. The chain's CDR3 is CASNGGRHQETQYF. The CDR3 nucleotides read TGTGCCAGCAATGGGGGAAGACACCAAGAGACCCAGTACTTC. The full variable domain, with the rest looked up from reference TRBV2 and TRBJ2-5, is EPEVTQTPSHQVTQMGQEVILRCVPISNHLYFYWYRQILGQKVEFLVSFYNNEISEKSEIFDDQFSVERPDGSNFTLKIRSTKLEDSAMYFCASNGGRHQETQYFGPGTRLLVL.

The V and J genes are TRBV9 and TRBJ2-7; D is uncertain. CDR1 and CDR2 (germline): SGDLS, YYNGEE. V dropped 10 bases and J dropped 0 bases, with 11 bases sitting between them. The length of the CDR3 is 12 residues. CDR3 in DNA: TGTGCCGACAACAGAATCTCCTACGAGCAGTACGTC. Amino acid sequence: CADNRISYEQYV.

The V and J genes are TRBV7-6 and TRBJ1-5; 10 bases agree with TRBD1. The CDR3 length is 16 residues. V dropped 5 bases and J dropped 6; count of bases not matched to a gene: 10. Germline CDR1 is SGHVS and CDR2 is FNYEAQ. DNA of the CDR3: TGTGCCAGCAGCCCTCGACAGGGGGCGTACGGTCAGCCCCAGCATTTT. This gives the protein CASSPRQGAYGQPQHF.

The rearrangement joins TRBV5-4 to TRBJ1-1; no firm D call. Between the trimmed V and J ends, which lost 2 bases and 4 bases, there was a span of 9 bases. The CDR3 is 13 amino acids. Per germline, CDR1 SGHNT and CDR2 YYREEE (reference sequence). Here the CDR3 DNA reads TGTGCCAGCAGCTTCTCGGAGGGCACTGAAGCTTTCTTT. Its protein is CASSFSEGTEAFF.

V usage is TRBV5-4 and J usage is TRBJ2-3, with TRBD1 matching 11 bases. Germline lookup yields CDR1 SGHNT and CDR2 YYREEE (reference sequence). The J segment lost 2 bases and the V segment lost 4 bases, leaving 9 bases of the junction unmatched. This CDR3 region has 17 residues. The CDR3, as DNA: TGTGCCAGCAGCCTCGGGACAGGGGGATGGAACACAGATACGCAGTATTTT. Translated, it gives CASSLGTGGWNTDTQYF.

This chain joins TRBV5-6 and TRBJ1-3; 7 positions match TRBD1. This CDR3 is built from 15 residues. The junction had 7 bases not matched to a gene; V was cut back by 7 bases and J by 0 bases. Germline CDR1 SGHDT, CDR2 YYEEEE. The CDR3 loop reads CASGDRVSSGNTIYF. CDR3 bases: TGTGCCAGCGGAGACAGGGTGAGCTCTGGAAACACCATATATTTT. Looking up the rest from reference TRBV5-6 and TRBJ1-3 gives the full variable domain: DAGVTQSPTHLIKTRGQQVTLRCSPKSGHDTVSWYQQALGQGPQFIFQYYEEEERQRGNFPDRFSGHQFPNYSSELNVNALLLGDSALYLCASGDRVSSGNTIYFGEGSWLTVV.

This clone came up once. This rearrangement joins TRBV7-3 to TRBJ2-5; no reliable D call. Per germline, CDR1 SGHTA and CDR2 FQGTGA. V gave up 8 bases and J gave up 2 bases, with 12 bases separating them. CDR3 size: 13 residues. This CDR3 reads CASSSGRQETQYF. CDR3 coding DNA: TGTGCCAGCTCCTCAGGCAGACAAGAGACCCAGTACTTC.

This chain links TRBV9 with TRBJ2-1; TRBD2 matches 11 bases. The germline V gene encodes CDR1 SGDLS and CDR2 YYNGEE. The CDR3 has 17 residues. Unmatched junction bases numbered 2, after V lost 0 bases and J lost 0 bases. The CDR3 loop is CASSVVSGGASYNEQFF. The CDR3 DNA is TGTGCCAGCAGCGTAGTTAGCGGGGGGGCCTCCTACAATGAGCAGTTCTTC.

The genes are TRBV21-1 and TRBJ1-2; whether TRBD1, the table's D call, matches the DNA was not checked. TRBV21-1 is labeled a pseudogene. The CDR3 loop spans 17 amino acids. The CDR3 region is CASSMSRDRGNHYGYTF. As DNA, the CDR3 is TGTGCCAGCAGCATGTCCCGGGACAGGGGAAATCACTATGGCTACACCTTC.

This sequence joins TRBV14 and TRBJ2-3; 7 bases are a match to TRBD2. CDR3 length: 14 residues. Germline assignment: CDR1 SGHDN and CDR2 FVKESK. V lost 4 bases and J lost 7; bases outside the gene matches: 8. In DNA form, the CDR3 reads TGTGCCAGCAGCCCTCGGACGGGAGGAAATACGCAGTATTTT. As protein: CASSPRTGGNTQYF.

The genes are TRBV9 and TRBJ1-2; D is unclear. V was trimmed by 0 bases and J by 0 bases, leaving 12 bases between them. Germline V gene data show CDR1 as SGDLS and CDR2 as YYNGEE. CDR3 length: 16 residues. The DNA of the CDR3 is TGTGCCAGCAGCGTAGGGAGTAGCCGTTCTAACTATGGCTACACCTTC. It codes for CASSVGSSRSNYGYTF.

The chain is built from TRBV19 and TRBJ1-1; D call uncertain. This CDR3 has 15 residues. Per the germline V gene, CDR1 is LNHDA and CDR2 is SQIVND (reference sequence). V was pared by 3 bases and J by 5 bases, with 16 bases between. CDR3 in amino acids: CASSIQPELGTEAFF. CDR3 DNA sequence: TGTGCCAGTAGTATTCAACCAGAGCTGGGGACTGAAGCTTTCTTT.

The rearrangement uses TRBV5-6 and TRBJ1-6; 7 nucleotides match TRBD1. This CDR3 contains 15 residues. The V segment lost 0 bases and the J segment 10 bases; nucleotides outside the gene matches: 7. Germline CDR1 is SGHDT and CDR2 is YYEEEE. The CDR3 here is CASSLDRGAGSPLHF. DNA of the CDR3: TGTGCCAGCAGCTTGGACAGGGGAGCGGGGTCACCCCTCCACTTT.

The chain joins TRBV28 to TRBJ1-2, with D uncertain. V was clipped by 6 bases and J by 4 bases, with 15 bases between them. Germline V gene data show CDR1 as MDHEN and CDR2 as SYDVKM. The CDR3 extends over 14 amino acids. As DNA, the CDR3 is TGTGCCAGCAGCCCCGACCTCCAGTCCTATGGCTACACCTTC. The encoded protein is CASSPDLQSYGYTF.

This clone occurred once. V and J are TRBV18 and TRBJ1-1; the match to TRBD1 covers 9 bases. V gave up 3 bases and J gave up 6 bases; unmatched junction bases: 5. Germline CDR1 is KGHSH and CDR2 is LQKENI. This CDR3 has 14 residues. The CDR3 protein is CASSPGQGIAEAFF. The CDR3 DNA sequence: TGTGCCAGCTCACCGGGACAGGGAATAGCTGAAGCTTTCTTT.